The present entry profiles one T cell receptor (beta chain) with its context. Trimming left V 1 base short and J 1 base short, with 10 bases between. There are 15 residues in the CDR3. Germline CDR1 reads SGHRS; CDR2 reads YFSETQ. Seattle cases were enrolled at active infection and followed longitudinally. The sample is drawn from a study of blood T cell repertoires in COVID-19. Background on the study: COVID-19 samples, acute and convalescent, were from the United States, Italy and Spain.

Per the original data handling: The assay estimated nucleated cells by amplifying reference gene primers. Clones were read by immunoSEQ multiplex PCR, and TCRdb kept only the in-frame ones, dropping some. From that table come the V and J calls and clone size; the DNA was used to work out D and trimming. The sample includes some 320,000 clones, just under 90% of them seen just once. This chain joins TRBV5-1 and TRBJ2-3, with unresolved D. This clonotype was sampled from a woman between 25 and 40 years old with COVID-19, enrolled during active disease. The sequenced sample was peripheral blood. The CDR3 DNA follows: TGCGCCAGCAGCTTGCAGCGTACTGGCACAGATACGCAGTATTTT. Translated, it gives CASSLQRTGTDTQYF.